This T cell receptor (beta chain) originates from a study of T cell responses to AZD1222 COVID-19 vaccine. About this clone itself: Its antigen is undetermined.

TCRdb keeps only in-frame clones here, not all; method: immunoSEQ multiplex PCR. Here the sample spans roughly 180,000 clones, about 91% being singletons. Broader study findings: Vaccine-associated CD4 TCRs spanned spike, dominant at 160-218 and 743-854.

Material: peripheral blood, obtained on day 0 of AZD1222 vaccination. This clonotype originated in an adult in good health.

The CDR3 DNA is TGTGCCAGCAGTTACCTCCCGGACAGGCTGAACTATGGCTACACCTTC. Amino acids: CASSYLPDRLNYGYTF. The chain recombines TRBV6-5 with TRBJ1-2, with TRBD1 matching 7 bases. With V trimmed by 2 bases and J by 2 bases, 8 bases remained unmatched. CDR3 length equals 16 residues. The germline CDR1 and CDR2 sequences are MNHEY and SVGAGI.